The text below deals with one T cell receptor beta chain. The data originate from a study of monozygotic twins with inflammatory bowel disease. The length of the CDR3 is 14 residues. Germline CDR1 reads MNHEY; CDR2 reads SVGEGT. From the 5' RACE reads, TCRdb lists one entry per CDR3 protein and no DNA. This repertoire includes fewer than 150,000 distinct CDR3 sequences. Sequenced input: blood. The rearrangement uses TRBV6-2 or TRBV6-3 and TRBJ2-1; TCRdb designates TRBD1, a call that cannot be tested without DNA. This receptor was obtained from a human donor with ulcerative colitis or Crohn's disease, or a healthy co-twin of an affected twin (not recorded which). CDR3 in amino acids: CASSLVGGPNEQFF.